This entry lists 22 T cell receptor delta chains sequenced from one sample in a study of gamma-delta chains in newborns, infants, children. TCRdb reanalysed the reads with CATT. The profile shows more than 2,000 delta-chain clones, approximately 0.98% of them singletons. The sequencing input was blood. Receptors originate from a child who was a newborn, infant or young child, either healthy, febrile or measles-vaccinated (not recorded which).

For this clone: The likely explanation is a read error, given a far larger clone one base away. Distinct nucleotide sequences in the sample also encode this CDR3. This chain uses TRDV2 with TRDJ3; 8 bases line up with TRDD3. Germline lookup yields CDR1 GEAIGNYY and CDR2 EKD. The CDR3 consists of 18 residues. The CDR3 loop reads CACDILGGRSWDTRQMFF. The CDR3 DNA reads TGTGCCTGTGACATACTGGGGGGTCGCTCCTGGGACACTCGACAGATGTTTTTC.

A note on this clone: A far larger clone is a single base away, which makes a read error likely. This CDR3 is also generated by other DNA sequences in the sample. The CDR3 reads CACDTLGDTTAQLFF. The DNA of the CDR3 is TGTGCCTGTGACACACTGGGGGATACGACGGCACAACTCTTCTTT. The chain joins TRDV2 to TRDJ2, with 13 bases matching TRDD3. V lost 1 base to trimming and J lost 8 bases; unmatched junction nucleotides: 3. The CDR3 covers 15 residues. Germline-derived CDR1 and CDR2 are GEAIGNYY and EKD.

In regard to this clone: A read error likely explains why the TCRdb protein, taken from a much larger clone, differs from this DNA's translation at residue 14; the protein shown is translated from the DNA. The V and J genes are TRDV2 and TRDJ3, with TRDD3 matching over 9 bases. The CDR3 sequence is 16 residues long. Germline V gene data show CDR1 as GEAIGNYY and CDR2 as EKD. CDR3 region: CACDTWGIADTRQTFF. The CDR3 DNA reads TGTGCCTGTGACACCTGGGGGATAGCGGACACCCGACAGACGTTTTTC.

This clone was observed a few times. This probably arose from a read error, given a far larger clone one base away. Other DNA sequences in this specimen translate into the identical CDR3. This chain uses TRDV1 with TRDJ1, with a possible D match to TRDD2 (8 bases). Germline V gene sequence: CDR1 TSWWSYY, CDR2 QGS. V was pared by 3 bases and J by 0 bases, with 35 bases between. CDR3 length: 23 amino acids. The CDR3 DNA sequence: TGTGCTCTTGGGGAGCTAGTTCCCGGCCTTCCTAAGAGGCTGGGGGCGTACACCGATAAACTCATCTTT. This sequence encodes CALGELVPGLPKRLGAYTDKLIF.

This clone was seen a handful of times. For this DNA, TCRdb reports the protein of a much larger clone, which diverges at residues 6 and 18, most likely from a read error; the protein presented here is translated directly from the DNA. The chain employs TRDV2 and TRDJ3; 13 bases are a match to TRDD3. This CDR3 is 21 amino acids long. Germline loops: CDR1 GEAIGNYY, CDR2 EKD. The CDR3 sequence: CACDTALGDTLSSWDTRRMFF. The CDR3, as DNA: TGTGCCTGTGACACCGCACTGGGGGATACGCTGTCCTCCTGGGACACCCGACGGATGTTTTTC.

Concerning this clone itself: TCRdb attributes to this sequence the protein of a much larger clone, which differs from the DNA translation at residue 22; a read error is likely, and the protein displayed is translated from the DNA. The chain recombines TRDV2 with TRDJ3; 10 positions match TRDD3. CDR1 and CDR2 (germline): GEAIGNYY, EKD. The CDR3 runs 24 residues. The CDR3 nucleotides are TGTGCCTGTGACACCGGACGTAGTTCCTACTGGGGGATGTACAGCTCCTGGGACACCCGACAGACGTTTTTC. Translation gives CACDTGRSSYWGMYSSWDTRQTFF.

This clone was recorded a few times. The translation of this DNA and the TCRdb protein of a much larger clone differ at residue 5, probably owing to a read error; the protein shown here is translated from the DNA. The V call is TRDV2, the J call TRDJ3; 11 bases map to TRDD3. The V gene's germline CDR1 is GEAIGNYY and CDR2 EKD. The V segment lost 3 bases and the J segment 2 bases; nucleotides outside the gene matches: 8. CDR3 length: 19 residues. The chain's CDR3 is CACDLLLGDNPWDTRQMFF. The CDR3, as DNA: TGTGCCTGTGACCTATTACTGGGGGATAATCCCTGGGACACCCGACAGATGTTTTTC.

Comment on this clone: The TCRdb record carries a much larger clone's protein, which differs from this DNA's translation at residue 14; a read error is the likely cause, and the protein listed here is the DNA translation. The chain has TRDV2 and TRDJ3, with 9 bases lining up with TRDD3. The CDR3 spans 18 residues. Germline V CDR1 and CDR2: GEAIGNYY, EKD. This chain's CDR3 is CACDILGESSWDTQQMFF. CDR3 sequence (DNA): TGTGCCTGTGACATACTGGGGGAGAGCTCCTGGGACACCCAACAGATGTTTTTC.

A note on this clone: The protein recorded in TCRdb matches a much larger clone and deviates from this DNA's translation at residue 3, suggesting a read error; the protein here is obtained by translating the DNA. This CDR3 is also generated by other DNA sequences in the sample. The chain has TRDV2 and TRDJ3; 9 bases fit TRDD3. The CDR3 is made up of 17 amino acids. Germline V CDR1 and CDR2: GEAIGNYY, EKD. The CDR3 DNA is TGCGCCCGTGACTTACTGGGGGACACCTGGGACACCCGACAGATGTTTTTC. It codes for CARDLLGDTWDTRQMFF.

This clone was counted between two and nine times. It differs at one base from a far larger clone, so likely a read error. The CDR3 nucleotides read TGTGCCTGTGACACCTGGGGGATGGCACAACTCTTCTTT. Translation gives CACDTWGMAQLFF. The chain employs TRDV2 and TRDJ2, with 8 bases that match TRDD3. Trimming cost V 0 bases and J 8 bases; bases outside gene matches: 1. CDR3 size: 13 residues. Per the germline V gene, CDR1 is GEAIGNYY and CDR2 is EKD.

For this clone: This DNA's translation and the protein TCRdb lists, from a much larger clone, do not match at residue 7, likely due to a read error; the protein shown is translated from the DNA. CDR3 in amino acids: CACDTVPGDTWDTRQMFF. The CDR3 DNA reads TGTGCCTGTGACACCGTACCGGGGGATACCTGGGACACCCGACAGATGTTTTTC. V and J are TRDV2 and TRDJ3, with 8 positions matching TRDD3. CDR1 is GEAIGNYY, CDR2 EKD, per germline. J lost 2 bases, V lost 0 bases, and 5 bases had no gene match. There are 18 residues in the CDR3.

This clone was counted only a few times. One base separates it from a far larger clone, so it is likely a read error. The sample carries other DNA sequences with the same CDR3. The chain is built from TRDV2 and TRDJ1; the match to TRDD3 covers 13 bases. The CDR3 totals 17 residues. Per the germline V gene, CDR1 is GEAIGNYY and CDR2 is EKD. The V segment lost 4 bases and the J segment 0 bases; nucleotides outside the gene matches: 7. CDR3 in amino acids: CACDILGDTRNTDKLIF. In nucleotides, the CDR3 is TGTGCCTGTGATATACTGGGGGATACGCGAAACACCGATAAACTCATCTTT.

This clone has just a few counts. The TCRdb protein, from a much larger clone, departs from this DNA's translation at residue 12, likely by read error; the protein shown derives from the DNA. The chain joins TRDV2 to TRDJ3; 9 positions agree with TRDD3. CDR1 is GEAIGNYY and CDR2 is EKD in the germline V gene. This CDR3 is 18 amino acids long. In nucleotides, the CDR3 is TGTGCCTGTGACAACTTGGGGGATAGCTCCTGGGGCACCCGACAGATGTTTTTC. This sequence encodes CACDNLGDSSWGTRQMFF.

As for this clone: The protein recorded in TCRdb matches a much larger clone and deviates from this DNA's translation at residue 6, suggesting a read error; the protein here is obtained by translating the DNA. The chain recombines TRDV2 with TRDJ3, with D unclear. This CDR3 region has 16 residues. Germline values: CDR1 GEAIGNYY, CDR2 EKD. Trimming stripped 0 bases from V and 1 base from J, with 6 bases between. CDR3 in DNA: TGTGCCTGTGACACCACGGGATCCTGGGACACCCGACAGATGTTTTTC. It encodes CACDTTGSWDTRQMFF.

This clone was counted between two and nine times. TCRdb assigns this DNA the protein of a much larger clone, which departs from its translation at residue 15; this likely reflects a read error, and the protein shown comes from translating the DNA. This chain uses TRDV2 with TRDJ3; 9 bases line up with TRDD3. The CDR3 loop spans 17 amino acids. CDR1 and CDR2 (germline): GEAIGNYY, EKD. CDR3 amino acids: CACDVLGDSWDTRQLFF. The CDR3 bases are TGTGCCTGTGACGTACTGGGGGACTCCTGGGACACCCGACAGTTGTTTTTC.

Concerning this clone itself: A far larger clone lies a single base away; this is likely a read error. In the same sample, other DNA sequences code for this CDR3. This chain joins TRDV1 and TRDJ2; a weak D match, TRDD2 (9 bases). The CDR3 contains 20 residues. Germline values: CDR1 TSWWSYY, CDR2 QGS. This chain's CDR3 is CALGGAFLLGVNFLTAQLFF. For the CDR3, the DNA is TGTGCTCTTGGGGGAGCCTTCCTACTGGGGGTCAACTTTTTGACAGCACAGCTCTTCTTT.

This clone appeared a few times. The protein TCRdb lists belongs to a much larger clone and differs from this DNA's translation at residue 14, which points to a read error; the protein shown is made from the DNA. The chain uses TRDV2 and TRDJ3; 11 bases align to TRDD3. This CDR3 region has 18 residues. Germline V lookup: CDR1 GEAIGNYY, CDR2 EKD. The CDR3 sequence is CACDTGGYDSWDTQQMFF. CDR3 nucleotides: TGTGCCTGTGACACTGGGGGATACGACTCCTGGGACACCCAACAGATGTTTTTC.

This clone came up many times. A far larger clone is one base from this, pointing to a likely read error. Different DNA sequences within this sample yield the same CDR3. The CDR3 reads CACDTVGGYWDTRQMFF. As DNA, the CDR3 is TGTGCCTGTGACACCGTCGGGGGGTACTGGGACACCCGACAGATGTTTTTC. V gene TRDV2 combines with J gene TRDJ3; D perhaps matches TRDD3 (5 bases). CDR3 length equals 17 residues. Germline V lookup: CDR1 GEAIGNYY, CDR2 EKD. Between the trimmed V and J ends, which lost 0 bases and 3 bases, there was a span of 11 bases.

This clone was seen repeatedly, ten times or more. A far larger clone is just one base off, so this is likely a read error. This chain joins TRDV2 and TRDJ2, with TRDD3 matching over 9 bases. This CDR3 has 13 residues. CDR1 and CDR2 (germline): GEAIGNYY, EKD. The CDR3 loop is CACDTWGIAQPFF. The DNA for the CDR3 is TGTGCCTGTGACACCTGGGGGATAGCACAACCCTTCTTT.

In its sample, this clone was seen a few times. This DNA translates differently at residue 6 from the TCRdb protein, which is that of a much larger clone; a read error is likely, and the protein shown is the DNA's own translation. This chain connects TRDV2 to TRDJ3; 12 bases line up with TRDD3. The CDR3 is 21 amino acids. After removal of 0 bases from V and 0 bases from J, the junction contained 8 bases not matched to a gene. The germline CDR1 and CDR2 sequences are GEAIGNYY and EKD. DNA for the CDR3: TGTGCCTGTGACACCTCTTATGGCTGGGGGATACGCTCCTGGGACACCCGACAGATGTTTTTC. Translation: CACDTSYGWGIRSWDTRQMFF.

Concerning this clone itself: Translating this DNA gives a protein that differs at residue 17 from the TCRdb one, which belongs to a much larger clone; a read error is likely, and the protein shown is this translation. The V and J genes are TRDV1 and TRDJ2, with D possibly being TRDD2 (9 bases). This CDR3 spans 20 amino acids. In germline, CDR1 is TSWWSYY, CDR2 QGS. The CDR3 spells CALGGAFLLGVNFLTAHLFF. Written as DNA, the CDR3 is TGTGCTCTTGGGGGAGCCTTCCTACTGGGGGTCAACTTTTTGACAGCACACCTCTTCTTT.

This clone was found a few times. Translating this DNA gives a protein that differs at residue 7 from the TCRdb one, which belongs to a much larger clone; a read error is likely, and the protein shown is this translation. The gene calls are TRDV2 and TRDJ2; no definite D call. CDR1 and CDR2 from the germline V gene are GEAIGNYY and EKD. V lost 0 bases and J 4 bases, leaving 8 bases between the germline ends. The CDR3 runs 14 residues. In DNA form, the CDR3 reads TGTGCCTGTGACACCTGGAGGAAGACAGCACAACTCTTCTTT. Translated, it gives CACDTWRKTAQLFF.